The rows below give T cell receptor beta chains drawn from one sample of a study of T cell repertoires in cytomegalovirus infection. The antigens these receptors bind are not known. TCRdb fed the reads into MiXCR, producing one record per CDR3 protein. The table records roughly 49,000 distinct CDR3 sequences, about 20% of them present only once. Sequenced here: CD8+ T cells from cultured PBMCs, sampled from culture after CMV antigen stimulation. The receptors here all came from a human donor in good health (CMV status not recorded). Some clones in this sample may be carry-over from other donors' samples. Both conserved end residues are part of each CDR3. D genes are given only for firm matches. Clone size is stated in some rows and not others, as once, few, many or a class when expanded.

TRBJ1-1,TRBV16,-,-,TGTGCCAGCAGCCAATACGGAGAGATGATCACTGAAGCTTTCTTT,CASSQYGEMITEAFF
TRBJ2-1,TRBV7-9,many,TRBD1,TGTGCCAGCAGCACGGGACAGGGGATAGATGAGCAGTTCTTC,CASSTGQGIDEQFF
TRBJ2-1,TRBV6-1,few,-,TGTGCCAGCAATAAGAGGGAGGAGAGCTCCTACAATGAGCAGTTCTTC,CASNKREESSYNEQFF
TRBJ2-1,TRBV12-3/TRBV12-4,few,TRBD2,TGTGCCAGCAGTTTCAGGCTAGCGGGTAACAATGAGCAGTTCTTC,CASSFRLAGNNEQFF
TRBJ2-5,TRBV19,-,TRBD2,TGTGCCAGTAGTCCTCGGACTAGCGGACAAGAGACCCAGTACTTC,CASSPRTSGQETQYF
TRBJ1-2,TRBV7-2,few,-,TGTGCCAGCAGCCCAGAAGTCGGGACACTGGATGGCTACACCTTC,CASSPEVGTLDGYTF
TRBJ2-4,TRBV28,few,TRBD1,TGTGCCAGCAGCGCCGACAGGGAAAACATTCAGTACTTC,CASSADRENIQYF
TRBJ2-1,TRBV6-2/TRBV6-3,few,-,TGTGCCAGCAGTTACTCAAGACAGATCAATGAGCAGTTCTTC,CASSYSRQINEQFF
TRBJ2-1,TRBV7-8,-,-,TGTGCCAGCAGCCCCCTTCAAGGGGGGGCCTACAATGAGCAGTTCTTC,CASSPLQGGAYNEQFF
TRBJ2-5,TRBV7-2,-,TRBD2,TGTGCCAGCAGCTTATACCTAGCGGCGGGAGAGACCCAGTACTTC,CASSLYLAAGETQYF
TRBJ2-3,TRBV7-2,-,-,TGTGCCAGCAGCTTCTTCACAGATACGCAGTATTTT,CASSFFTDTQYF
TRBJ2-7,TRBV7-8,few,-,TGTGCCAGCAGCTTAAGATCAGGGTGGGATAACTACGAGCAGTACTTC,CASSLRSGWDNYEQYF
TRBJ2-2,TRBV11-1,-,-,TGTGCCAGCAGCTCTGAGTCCGGGGAGCTGTTTTTT,CASSSESGELFF
TRBJ2-7,TRBV27,-,-,TGTGCCAGCGGAGCGAGCTACGAGCAGTACTTC,CASGASYEQYF
TRBJ2-3,TRBV7-2,-,-,TGTGCCAGCAGCTTAGGGCGCCCAGATACGCAGTATTTT,CASSLGRPDTQYF
TRBJ2-5,TRBV7-9,-,-,TGTGCCAGCAGCACCCTAATGGACGCGGGGACTCAAGAGACCCAGTACTTC,CASSTLMDAGTQETQYF
TRBJ1-6,TRBV11-2,-,-,TGTGCCAGCAGCTCCTCATCAGGAAAACCCCTCCACTTT,CASSSSSGKPLHF
TRBJ2-7,TRBV7-9,-,-,TGTGCCAGCAGCTTAGTCGGAGCGGTTGAGCAGTACTTC,CASSLVGAVEQYF
TRBJ2-5,TRBV7-2,-,TRBD2,TGTGCCAGCAGCGACCGAGCTAGCGGGGCGGCGAAGACCCAGTACTTC,CASSDRASGAAKTQYF
TRBJ1-2,TRBV12-3/TRBV12-4,few,-,TGTGCCAGCAGTAAGAGGCAGGGACTAAGCTACACCTTC,CASSKRQGLSYTF
TRBJ2-7,TRBV19,-,-,TGTGCCAGTACTCCCGACATCCTCTCCTACGAGCAGTACTTC,CASTPDILSYEQYF
TRBJ1-6,TRBV6-8,-,-,TGTGACAGCAGTTACTCGGAAGGGTCGAATTCACCCCTCCACTTT,CDSSYSEGSNSPLHF
TRBJ1-1,TRBV4-1,-,TRBD1,TGCGCCAGCAGCCAGCGGACAGGGGGAACTGAAGCTTTCTTT,CASSQRTGGTEAFF
TRBJ2-7,TRBV7-8,few,TRBD1,TGTGCCAGCAGCTTCTTAGCGATTAGCGGGACAGGGGCCCACGAGCAGTACTTC,CASSFLAISGTGAHEQYF
TRBJ2-7,TRBV14,-,-,TGTGCCAGCAGCCAAGGGGGCCGCTCCTACGAGCAGTACTTC,CASSQGGRSYEQYF
TRBJ1-1,TRBV12-3/TRBV12-4,-,-,TGTGCCAGCAGCCTGCCGACTGAAGCTTTCTTT,CASSLPTEAFF
TRBJ2-1,TRBV4-1,-,TRBD2,TGCGCCAGCAGCCAAGATGGGTCTAGCGGGACGGCAGATGAGCAGTTCTTC,CASSQDGSSGTADEQFF
TRBJ2-7,TRBV4-3,few,-,TGCGCCAGCAGCCAAGATCGGGGCTACGAGCAGTACTTC,CASSQDRGYEQYF
TRBJ2-1,TRBV9,-,-,TGTGCCAGCAGCGACTACCACCTAGCGCGGGACAGCACCTACAATGAGCAGTTCTTC,CASSDYHLARDSTYNEQFF
TRBJ2-3,TRBV4-1,few,-,TGCGCCAGCAGCCAAGTCTCTCCAGATACGCAGTATTTT,CASSQVSPDTQYF
TRBJ1-2,TRBV7-2,-,-,TGTGCCAGCAGCTTAAGAGGGAATCCGATCTACAACTATGGCTACACCTTC,CASSLRGNPIYNYGYTF
TRBJ2-7,TRBV7-9,-,TRBD2,TGTGCCAGCAGCTTAGGAGCGGGGCTTACCTACGAGCAGTACTTC,CASSLGAGLTYEQYF
TRBJ2-1,TRBV7-8,-,-,TGTGCCAGCAGCTTAAAGGAGGGGGCGAGACGGGAGCAGTTCTTC,CASSLKEGARREQFF
TRBJ2-3,TRBV6-2/TRBV6-3,-,-,TGTGCCACCGCGAGAGGGGAACGGCTCCGGGGAGATACGCAGTATTTT,CATARGERLRGDTQYF
TRBJ1-1,TRBV4-1,-,-,TGCGCCAGCAGCCAAAGGGGGACGAACACTGAAGCTTTCTTT,CASSQRGTNTEAFF
TRBJ2-3,TRBV15,few,-,TGTGCCACCAGCAGAGCAGGGTCCGTTACAGATACGCAGTATTTT,CATSRAGSVTDTQYF
TRBJ1-5,TRBV7-9,few,-,TGTGCCAGCAGCGGCAGGGATAACAATCAGCCCCAGCATTTT,CASSGRDNNQPQHF
TRBJ2-3,TRBV2,-,-,TGTGCCAGCAGTGAAAGACTCAACACAGATACGCAGTATTTT,CASSERLNTDTQYF
TRBJ1-5,TRBV7-9,-,-,TGTGCCAGCAGCTTAGTTCCAGGTCATCAGCCCCAGCATTTT,CASSLVPGHQPQHF
TRBJ2-5,TRBV11-1,few,-,TGTGCCAGCAGCCTAGGATACCTTGGACAGTCAGAGACCCAGTACTTC,CASSLGYLGQSETQYF
TRBJ2-5,TRBV6-6,-,TRBD1,TGTGCCAGCGGGCTGACAGGGTATCAAGAGACCCAGTACTTC,CASGLTGYQETQYF
TRBJ2-1,TRBV7-9,many,TRBD2,TGTGCCAGCAGCTCAGGGACTAGCGGGAACTCCTACAATGAGCAGTTCTTC,CASSSGTSGNSYNEQFF
TRBJ1-1,TRBV4-1,few,-,TGCGCCAGCAGCCAAGAAGGGGGGGGCACTGAAGCTTTCTTT,CASSQEGGGTEAFF
TRBJ2-2,TRBV7-2,few,-,TGTGCCAGCAGCCGAGGGGGGGGCCGGGACACCGGGGAGCTGTTTTTT,CASSRGGGRDTGELFF
TRBJ2-1,TRBV7-8,-,TRBD1,TGTGCCAGCAGACCGCGCCGGACAGGGGTAGGCAATGAGCAGTTCTTC,CASRPRRTGVGNEQFF
TRBJ1-6,TRBV7-2,many,-,TGTGCCAGCAGCTTACGGGGTAGAAGAGGAATCAATTCACCCCTCCACTTT,CASSLRGRRGINSPLHF
TRBJ2-7,TRBV12-5,-,-,TGTGCTAGTGCCACTCTACCGGGGGGCTACTCCTACGAGCAGTACTTC,CASATLPGGYSYEQYF
TRBJ1-2,TRBV5-4,few,-,TGTGCCAGCAGCTTCCCCCGAGGGGAGACCTATGGCTACACCTTC,CASSFPRGETYGYTF
TRBJ2-2,TRBV15,few,-,TGTGCCACCAGCAGAGATGGGCTAAACACCGGGGAGCTGTTTTTT,CATSRDGLNTGELFF
TRBJ2-7,TRBV20-1,few,TRBD1,TGCAGTGCCCCCCGGGACAGGGGTTACGAGCAGTACTTC,CSAPRDRGYEQYF
TRBJ1-1,TRBV19,-,-,TGTGCCAGTAGTATAGCGAGCAGAATGAACACTGAAGCTTTCTTT,CASSIASRMNTEAFF
TRBJ2-1,TRBV6-2/TRBV6-3,-,TRBD1,TGTGCCAGCAGTCAAAGACAGGGACGCTACAATGAGCAGTTCTTC,CASSQRQGRYNEQFF
TRBJ2-7,TRBV7-8,-,TRBD2,TGTGCCAGCAGCTTTAGGACTAGCGGATACGAGCAGTACTTC,CASSFRTSGYEQYF